This T cell receptor (beta chain) comes out of a study of T cells in Graves' hyperthyroidism and ophthalmopathy. Trimming removed 4 bases from V and 3 bases from J, with 12 bases in between. The germline gives CDR1 GTSNPN, CDR2 SVGIG (reference sequence). The CDR3 has 14 residues. This clonotype was observed many times. Over 18 months, lack of ophthalmopathy progression marked Graves' hyperthyroidism as stable. The PBMCs had their origin in roughly 10 ml of fresh peripheral blood. Researchers amplified the TCR beta CDR3 regions from RNA transcripts. An initial round of RT-PCR targeting the TCR CDR3 relied on the HTBI primer set. One entry per CDR3 protein, called by TCRdb with MiXCR from the multiplex PCR reads. The data show hundreds of thousands of distinct CDR3 sequences, with around 14% seen just once and approximately 7.5% held by the top ten.

Sample: blood. The chain links TRBV30 to TRBJ1-4, with D hard to call. This sequence was found in a woman between 18 and 29 years old with Graves' hyperthyroidism. CDR3 coding DNA: TGTGCCTGGAAGCTCGACGGTGCTAATGAAAAACTGTTTTTT. It is translated as CAWKLDGANEKLFF. Complete variable domain (other parts from reference TRBV30 and TRBJ1-4): SQTIHQWPATLVQPVGSPLSLECTVEGTSNPNLYWYRQAAGRGLQLLFYSVGIGQISSEVPQNLSASRPQDRQFILSSKKLLLSDSGFYLCAWKLDGANEKLFFGSGTQLSVL.